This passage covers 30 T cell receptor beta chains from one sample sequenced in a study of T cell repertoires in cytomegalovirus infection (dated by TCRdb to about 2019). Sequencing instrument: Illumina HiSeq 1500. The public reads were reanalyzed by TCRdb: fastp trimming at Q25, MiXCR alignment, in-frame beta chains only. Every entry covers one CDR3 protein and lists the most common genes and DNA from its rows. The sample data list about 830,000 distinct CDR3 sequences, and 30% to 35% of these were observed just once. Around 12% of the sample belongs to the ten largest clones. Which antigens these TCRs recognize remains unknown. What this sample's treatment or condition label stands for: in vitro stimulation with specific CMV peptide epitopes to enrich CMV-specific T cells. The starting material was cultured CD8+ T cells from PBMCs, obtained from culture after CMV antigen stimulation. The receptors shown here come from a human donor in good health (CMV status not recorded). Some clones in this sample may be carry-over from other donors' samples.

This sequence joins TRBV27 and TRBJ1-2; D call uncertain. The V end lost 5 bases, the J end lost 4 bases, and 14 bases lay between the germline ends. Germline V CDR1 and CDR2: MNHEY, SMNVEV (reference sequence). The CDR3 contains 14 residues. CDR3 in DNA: TGTGCCAGCAGTCCGTCACAGTCCTTCTATGGCTACACCTTC. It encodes CASSPSQSFYGYTF.

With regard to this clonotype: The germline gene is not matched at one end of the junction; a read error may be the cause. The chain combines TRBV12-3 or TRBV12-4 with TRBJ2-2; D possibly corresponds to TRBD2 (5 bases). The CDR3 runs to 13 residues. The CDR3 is CASSLVGFGEQFF. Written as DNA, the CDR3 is TGTGCCAGCAGTTTAGTAGGTTTCGGGGAGCAGTTTTTT.

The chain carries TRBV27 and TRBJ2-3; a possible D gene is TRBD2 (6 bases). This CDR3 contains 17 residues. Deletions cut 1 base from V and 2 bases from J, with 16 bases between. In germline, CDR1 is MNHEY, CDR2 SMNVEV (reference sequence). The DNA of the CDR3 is TGTGCCAGCAGTTTATTTGGGACTGGGAGATACACAGATACGCAGTATTTT. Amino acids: CASSLFGTGRYTDTQYF.

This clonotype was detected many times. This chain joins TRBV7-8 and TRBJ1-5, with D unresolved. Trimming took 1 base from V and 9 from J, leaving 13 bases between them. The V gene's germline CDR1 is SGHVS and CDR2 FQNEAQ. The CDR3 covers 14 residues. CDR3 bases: TGTGCCAGCAGCTTAGGAGGCCCTTACCGGCCCCAGCATTTT. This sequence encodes CASSLGGPYRPQHF.

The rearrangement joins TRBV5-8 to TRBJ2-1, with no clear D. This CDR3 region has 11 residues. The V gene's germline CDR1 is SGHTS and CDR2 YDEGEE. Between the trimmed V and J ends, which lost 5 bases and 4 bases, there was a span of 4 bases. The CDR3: CASRMYNEQFF. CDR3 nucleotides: TGTGCCAGCAGAATGTACAATGAGCAGTTCTTC.

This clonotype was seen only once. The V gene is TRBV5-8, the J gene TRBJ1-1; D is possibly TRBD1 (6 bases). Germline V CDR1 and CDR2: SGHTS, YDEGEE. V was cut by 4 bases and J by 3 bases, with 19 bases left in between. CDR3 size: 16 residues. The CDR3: CASSDRRAGAHTEAFF. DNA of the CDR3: TGTGCCAGCAGCGATAGACGAGCGGGGGCCCACACTGAAGCTTTCTTT.

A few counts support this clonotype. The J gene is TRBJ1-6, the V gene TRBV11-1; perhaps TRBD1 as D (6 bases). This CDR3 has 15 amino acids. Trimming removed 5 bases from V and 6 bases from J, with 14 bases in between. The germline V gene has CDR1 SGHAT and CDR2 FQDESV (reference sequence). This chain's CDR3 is CASSPTGPPNSPLHF. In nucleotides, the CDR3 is TGTGCCAGCAGCCCAACAGGGCCCCCTAATTCACCCCTCCACTTT.

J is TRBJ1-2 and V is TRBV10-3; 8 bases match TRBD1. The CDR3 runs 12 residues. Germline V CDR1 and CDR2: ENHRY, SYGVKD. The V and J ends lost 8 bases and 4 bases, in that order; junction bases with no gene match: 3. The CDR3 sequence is CAIDRGLYGYTF. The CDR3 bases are TGTGCCATCGACAGGGGCCTCTATGGCTACACCTTC.

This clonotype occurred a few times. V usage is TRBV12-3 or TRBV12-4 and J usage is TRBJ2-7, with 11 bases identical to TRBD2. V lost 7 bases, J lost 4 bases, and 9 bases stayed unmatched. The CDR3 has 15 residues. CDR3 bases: TGTGCCAGCATGGCGGAACTAGCGGGGGCGTACGAGCAGTACTTC. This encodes CASMAELAGAYEQYF.

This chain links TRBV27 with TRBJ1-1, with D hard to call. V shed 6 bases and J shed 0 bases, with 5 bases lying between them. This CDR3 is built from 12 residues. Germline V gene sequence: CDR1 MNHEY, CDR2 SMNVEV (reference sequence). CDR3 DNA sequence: TGTGCCAGCAGACACATGAACACTGAAGCTTTCTTT. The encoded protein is CASRHMNTEAFF.

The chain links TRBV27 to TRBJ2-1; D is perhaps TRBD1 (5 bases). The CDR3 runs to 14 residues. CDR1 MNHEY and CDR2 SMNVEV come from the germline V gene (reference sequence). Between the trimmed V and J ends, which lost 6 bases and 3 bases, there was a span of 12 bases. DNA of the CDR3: TGTGCCAGCAGCCATCAGGGTAACTACAATGAGCAGTTCTTC. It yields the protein CASSHQGNYNEQFF.

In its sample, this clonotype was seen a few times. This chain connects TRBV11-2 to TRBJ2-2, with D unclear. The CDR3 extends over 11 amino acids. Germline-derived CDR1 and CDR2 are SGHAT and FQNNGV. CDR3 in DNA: TGTGCTATGGGGTACACCGGGGAGCTGTTTTTT. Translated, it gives CAMGYTGELFF.

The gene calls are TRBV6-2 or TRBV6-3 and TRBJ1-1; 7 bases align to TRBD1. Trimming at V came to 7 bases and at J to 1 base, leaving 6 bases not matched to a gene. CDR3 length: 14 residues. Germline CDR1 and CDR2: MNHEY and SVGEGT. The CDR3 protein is CASIFGTANTEAFF. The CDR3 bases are TGTGCCAGCATATTCGGGACAGCGAACACTGAAGCTTTCTTT.

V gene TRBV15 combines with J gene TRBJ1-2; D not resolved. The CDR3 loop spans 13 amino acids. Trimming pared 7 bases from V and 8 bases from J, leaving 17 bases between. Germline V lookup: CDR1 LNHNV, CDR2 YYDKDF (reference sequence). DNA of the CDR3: TGTGCCACCACCTGGGCTACAAATCAAGGCTACACCTTC. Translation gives CATTWATNQGYTF.

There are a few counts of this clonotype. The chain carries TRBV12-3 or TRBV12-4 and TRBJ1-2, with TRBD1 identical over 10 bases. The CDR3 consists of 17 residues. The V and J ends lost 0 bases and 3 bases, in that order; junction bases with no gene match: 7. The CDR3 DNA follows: TGTGCCAGCAGTTTAGCGAAAATAGGGACAGGGGACTATGGCTACACCTTC. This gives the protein CASSLAKIGTGDYGYTF.

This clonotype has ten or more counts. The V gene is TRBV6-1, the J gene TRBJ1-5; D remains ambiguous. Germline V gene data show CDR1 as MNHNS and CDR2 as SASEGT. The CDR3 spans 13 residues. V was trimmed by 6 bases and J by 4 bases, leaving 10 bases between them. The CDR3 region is CASSSGWNQPQHF. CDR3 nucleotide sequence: TGTGCCAGCAGCTCTGGGTGGAATCAGCCCCAGCATTTT.

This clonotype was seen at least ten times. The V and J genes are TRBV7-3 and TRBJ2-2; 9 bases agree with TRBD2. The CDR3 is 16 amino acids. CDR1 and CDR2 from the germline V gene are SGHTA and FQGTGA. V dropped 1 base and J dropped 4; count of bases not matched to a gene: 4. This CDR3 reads CASSLIAGAATGELFF. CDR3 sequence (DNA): TGTGCCAGCAGCTTAATAGCGGGGGCGGCCACCGGGGAGCTGTTTTTT.

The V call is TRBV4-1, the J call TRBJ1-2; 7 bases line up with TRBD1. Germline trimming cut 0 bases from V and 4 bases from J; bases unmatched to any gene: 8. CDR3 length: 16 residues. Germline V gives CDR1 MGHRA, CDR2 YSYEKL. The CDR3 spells CASSQDRDRDAYGYTF. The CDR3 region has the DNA TGCGCCAGCAGCCAAGATCGCGACAGGGACGCCTATGGCTACACCTTC.

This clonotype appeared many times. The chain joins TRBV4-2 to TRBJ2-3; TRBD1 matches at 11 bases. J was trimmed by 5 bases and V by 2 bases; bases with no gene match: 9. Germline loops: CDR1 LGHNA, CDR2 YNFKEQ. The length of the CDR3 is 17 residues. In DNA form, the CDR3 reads TGTGCCAGCAGCCAACGCACCGGGACAGGGGGACAAGATACGCAGTATTTT. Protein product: CASSQRTGTGGQDTQYF.

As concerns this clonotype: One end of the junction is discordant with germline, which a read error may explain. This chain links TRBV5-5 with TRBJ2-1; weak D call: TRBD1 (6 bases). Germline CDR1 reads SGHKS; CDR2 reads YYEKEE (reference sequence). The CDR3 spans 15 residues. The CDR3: CASSLAGTPYNEQFF. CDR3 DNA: TGTGCCAGCAGTTTGGCCGGGACACCTTACAATGAGCAGTTCTTC.

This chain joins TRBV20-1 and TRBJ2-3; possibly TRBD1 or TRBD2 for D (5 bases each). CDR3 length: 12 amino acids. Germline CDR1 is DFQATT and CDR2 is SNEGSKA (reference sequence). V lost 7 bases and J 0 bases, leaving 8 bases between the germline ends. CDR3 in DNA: TGCAGTGTCCGGGACAGCACAGATACGCAGTATTTT. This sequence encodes CSVRDSTDTQYF.

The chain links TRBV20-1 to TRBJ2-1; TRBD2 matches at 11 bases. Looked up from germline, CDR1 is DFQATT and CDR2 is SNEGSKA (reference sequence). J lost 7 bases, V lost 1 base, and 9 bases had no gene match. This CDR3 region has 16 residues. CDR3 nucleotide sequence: TGCAGTGCTAGAGTCTCCCCGGGACTAGCGGAGAATGAGCAGTTCTTC. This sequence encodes CSARVSPGLAENEQFF.

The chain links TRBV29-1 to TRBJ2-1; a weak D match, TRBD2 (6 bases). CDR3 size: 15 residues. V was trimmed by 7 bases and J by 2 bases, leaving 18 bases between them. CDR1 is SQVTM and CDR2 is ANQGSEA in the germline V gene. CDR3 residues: CSADDLEGPYNEQFF. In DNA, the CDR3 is TGCAGCGCCGATGACCTGGAGGGACCCTACAATGAGCAGTTCTTC.

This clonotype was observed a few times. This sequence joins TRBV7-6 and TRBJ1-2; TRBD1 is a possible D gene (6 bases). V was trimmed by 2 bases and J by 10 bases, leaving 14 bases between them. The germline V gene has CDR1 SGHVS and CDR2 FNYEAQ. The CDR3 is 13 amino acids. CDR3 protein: CASSLTIRGDYTF. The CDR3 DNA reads TGTGCCAGCAGCTTAACTATCAGGGGCGACTACACCTTC.

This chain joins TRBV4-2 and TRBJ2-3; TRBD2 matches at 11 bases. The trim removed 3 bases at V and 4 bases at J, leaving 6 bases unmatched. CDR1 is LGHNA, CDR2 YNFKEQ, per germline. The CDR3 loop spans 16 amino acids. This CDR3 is CASSQLTSGDPDTQYF. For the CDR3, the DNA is TGTGCCAGCAGCCAGCTGACTAGCGGGGATCCAGATACGCAGTATTTT.

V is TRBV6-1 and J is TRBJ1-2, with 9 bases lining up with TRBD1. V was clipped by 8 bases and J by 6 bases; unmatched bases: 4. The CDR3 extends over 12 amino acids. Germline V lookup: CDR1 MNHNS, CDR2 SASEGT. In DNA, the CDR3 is TGTGCCAGCCTACAGGGGGCGAATGGCTACACCTTC. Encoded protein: CASLQGANGYTF.

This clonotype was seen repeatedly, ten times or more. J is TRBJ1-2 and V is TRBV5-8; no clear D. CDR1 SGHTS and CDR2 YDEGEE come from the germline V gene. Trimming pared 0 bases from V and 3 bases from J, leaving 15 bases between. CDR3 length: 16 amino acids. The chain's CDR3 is CASSLGQTLKDYGYTF. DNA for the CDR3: TGTGCCAGCAGCTTGGGGCAGACCCTAAAGGACTATGGCTACACCTTC.

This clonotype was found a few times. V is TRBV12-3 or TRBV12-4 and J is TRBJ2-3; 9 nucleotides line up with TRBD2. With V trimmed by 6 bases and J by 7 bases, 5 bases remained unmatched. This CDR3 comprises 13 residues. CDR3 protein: CASRSGGINTQYF. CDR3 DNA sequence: TGTGCCAGCAGAAGCGGGGGGATTAATACGCAGTATTTT.

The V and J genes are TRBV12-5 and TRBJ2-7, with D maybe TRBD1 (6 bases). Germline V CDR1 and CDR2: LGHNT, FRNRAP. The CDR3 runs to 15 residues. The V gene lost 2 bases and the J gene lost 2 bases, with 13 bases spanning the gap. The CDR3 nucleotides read TGTGCTAGTGGTTTGCCGACAGGCTATGCCTACGAGCAGTACTTC. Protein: CASGLPTGYAYEQYF.

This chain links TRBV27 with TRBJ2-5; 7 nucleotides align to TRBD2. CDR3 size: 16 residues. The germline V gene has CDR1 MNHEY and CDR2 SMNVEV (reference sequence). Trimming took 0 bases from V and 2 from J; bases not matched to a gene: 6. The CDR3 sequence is CASSLSRLADQETQYF. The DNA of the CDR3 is TGTGCCAGCAGTTTATCTCGCCTAGCGGATCAAGAGACCCAGTACTTC.